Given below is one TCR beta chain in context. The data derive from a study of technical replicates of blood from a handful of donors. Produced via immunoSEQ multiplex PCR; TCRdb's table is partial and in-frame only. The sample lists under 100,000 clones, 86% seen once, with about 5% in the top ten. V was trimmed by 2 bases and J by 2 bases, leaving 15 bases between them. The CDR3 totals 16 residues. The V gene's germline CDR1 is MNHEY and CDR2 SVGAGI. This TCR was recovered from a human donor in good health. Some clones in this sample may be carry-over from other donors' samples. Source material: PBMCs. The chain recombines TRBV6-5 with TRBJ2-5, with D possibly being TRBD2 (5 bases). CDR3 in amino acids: CASSYRRPRLQETQYF. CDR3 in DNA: TGTGCCAGCAGTTACAGGAGGCCTCGTCTTCAAGAGACCCAGTACTTC.